This TCR beta chain was documented in a study of T cells in women clearing cervical HPV infection. Study context: Controls were women whose single incident HPV16 infection cleared within 12 months without precancer or cancer.

Some clones are missing from TCRdb's copy, which holds only in-frame ones; the method was immunoSEQ multiplex PCR. This sample's table has fewer than 35,000 clones. Concerning this clone itself: With the read ending 3 residues before the CDR3 end, the germline J gene is used to fill in that end.

The germline gives CDR1 MNHNS, CDR2 SASEGT. The CDR3 is 17 amino acids. The genes are TRBV6-1 and TRBJ1-2; D is unresolved. This clonotype was obtained from a woman aged 18 to 69 with a cervical HPV16 infection that either progressed to CIN3+ or cleared (not recorded which). Sequenced material: blood buffy coat. Here the CDR3 reads CASSEGTSGWRTDTYTF. Partial CDR3 DNA: TGTGCCAGCAGTGAAGGAACTAGCGGGTGGCGCACAGATACC.